The next 22 T cell receptor beta chains were all read from a single sample in a study of blood T cell repertoires in COVID-19. Assay used: immunoSEQ multiplex PCR; TCRdb lists only in-frame clones, some missing. This table holds fewer than 30,000 clones, over 75% found once. Sequenced material: peripheral blood. The source is a man between 65 and 85 years old with active COVID-19.

The V call is TRBV6-4, the J call TRBJ2-1; 15 nucleotides match TRBD2. Trimming cost V 4 bases and J 6 bases; bases outside gene matches: 1. There are 15 residues in the CDR3. Germline CDR1 is MRHNA and CDR2 is SNTAGT. As DNA, the CDR3 is TGTGCCAGCAGTGGGACTAGCGGGGGGGCCAATGAGCAGTTCTTC. Translation: CASSGTSGGANEQFF.

The V and J genes are TRBV6-5 and TRBJ2-7; D might be TRBD1 (5 bases). Germline V CDR1 and CDR2: MNHEY, SVGAGI. This CDR3 is built from 16 residues. V was pared by 2 bases and J by 0 bases, with 14 bases between. Here the CDR3 DNA reads TGTGCCAGCAGTTACAATGGTGACAGCCGCTCCTACGAGCAGTACTTC. Translating gives CASSYNGDSRSYEQYF.

The gene calls are TRBV6-2 or TRBV6-3 and TRBJ2-2; 15 bases align to TRBD2. The CDR3 has 16 residues. V was pared by 2 bases and J by 6 bases, with 1 base of the junction left unmatched. Germline V lookup: CDR1 MNHEY, CDR2 SVGEGT. The CDR3 sequence is CASSYRTSGGAGELFF. CDR3 in DNA: TGTGCCAGCAGTTACCGGACTAGCGGGGGGGCCGGGGAGCTGTTTTTT.

This clone has only one observation. The rearrangement joins TRBV11-3 to TRBJ2-1; 9 bases are shared with TRBD2. This CDR3 comprises 15 residues. Trimming removed 4 bases from V and 10 bases from J; junction bases left unmatched: 11. Looked up from germline, CDR1 is SGHNT and CDR2 is YENEEA. Here the CDR3 DNA reads TGTGCCAGCAGCTCCATACAGCGGGGGGCGGGAGAGCAGTTCTTC. It codes for CASSSIQRGAGEQFF.

This clone has a single count. This chain connects TRBV6-6 to TRBJ2-3; D is unclear. Trimming removed 0 bases at V and 4 bases at J, with 5 bases between. The germline V gene encodes CDR1 MNHNY and CDR2 SVGAGI (reference sequence). The CDR3 spans 13 residues. CDR3 protein: CASSYSPADTQYF. CDR3 DNA: TGTGCCAGCAGTTACTCCCCAGCAGATACGCAGTATTTT.

The V call is TRBV6-1, the J call TRBJ2-7; a possible D gene is TRBD2 (5 bases). Germline loops: CDR1 MNHNS, CDR2 SASEGT. The V end lost 1 base, the J end lost 1 base, and 8 bases lay between the germline ends. This CDR3 has 14 residues. In nucleotides, the CDR3 is TGTGCCAGCAGTGAAGTTCCGGGATCCTACGAGCAGTACTTC. Translated: CASSEVPGSYEQYF.

This rearrangement joins TRBV7-3 to TRBJ2-3, with 13 bases lining up with TRBD2. This CDR3 spans 16 amino acids. The germline CDR1 and CDR2 sequences are SGHTA and FQGTGA. V lost 5 bases and J lost 3; bases outside the gene matches: 5. CDR3 amino acids: CASSKLAGGQTDTQYF. In nucleotides, the CDR3 is TGTGCCAGCAGCAAACTAGCGGGGGGGCAAACAGATACGCAGTATTTT.

The chain is built from TRBV2 and TRBJ2-1; 14 bases are a match to TRBD2. With 5 bases clipped from V and 0 bases from J, the junction kept 12 bases outside the gene matches. CDR3 length: 20 residues. Germline V gives CDR1 SNHLY, CDR2 FYNNEI. The CDR3: CASSKRLAGGMSSSYNEQFF. The CDR3 nucleotides read TGTGCCAGCAGTAAACGACTAGCGGGGGGGATGTCGAGCTCCTACAATGAGCAGTTCTTC.

The V and J genes are TRBV25-1 and TRBJ1-2, with D possibly being TRBD1 (5 bases). This CDR3 has 13 amino acids. V lost 4 bases, J lost 8 bases, and 14 bases lay in between. CDR1 MGHDK and CDR2 SYGVNS come from the germline V gene. The CDR3 reads CASSVLQGGGYTF. In nucleotides, the CDR3 is TGTGCCAGCAGTGTTCTCCAGGGCGGAGGCTACACCTTC.

The chain employs TRBV11-2 and TRBJ2-4; a weak D match, TRBD1 (6 bases). The length of the CDR3 is 15 residues. The germline CDR1 and CDR2 sequences are SGHAT and FQNNGV. V lost 3 bases to trimming and J lost 9 bases, with 18 bases between them. The CDR3, as DNA: TGTGCCAGCAGCTTTAGGGGACCTCAAGGGGGCATTCAGTACTTC. Protein: CASSFRGPQGGIQYF.

The rearrangement uses TRBV19 and TRBJ2-3, with D possibly TRBD1 on 6 matching bases. This CDR3 spans 13 amino acids. Germline CDR1 LNHDA, CDR2 SQIVND (reference sequence). V was clipped by 5 bases and J by 3 bases, with 9 bases between them. In DNA, the CDR3 is TGTGCCAGTAGTGTAACAGGGACAGATACGCAGTATTTT. It codes for CASSVTGTDTQYF.

The chain couples TRBV28 to TRBJ1-1; 8 positions agree with TRBD1. With 6 bases clipped from V and 3 bases from J, the junction kept 6 bases outside the gene matches. The CDR3 is 14 residues long. Germline CDR1 is MDHEN and CDR2 is SYDVKM. CDR3 in amino acids: CASSPGGRYTEAFF. The CDR3 DNA sequence: TGTGCCAGCAGCCCAGGGGGCAGGTACACTGAAGCTTTCTTT. The variable domain in full, completed from reference TRBV28 and TRBJ1-1, reads DVKVTQSSRYLVKRTGEKVFLECVQDMDHENMFWYRQDPGLGLRLIYFSYDVKMKEKGDIPEGYSVSREKKERFSLILESASTNQTSMYLCASSPGGRYTEAFFGQGTRLTVV.

V usage is TRBV28 and J usage is TRBJ1-5; a possible D gene is TRBD1 (6 bases). V was trimmed by 6 bases and J by 4 bases, leaving 13 bases between them. This CDR3 contains 14 residues. The germline V gene encodes CDR1 MDHEN and CDR2 SYDVKM. For the CDR3, the DNA is TGTGCCAGCAGAATAACAGGGATGAATCAGCCCCAGCATTTT. It specifies CASRITGMNQPQHF.

This sequence joins TRBV19 and TRBJ1-2; 8 bases line up with TRBD1. Germline CDR1 reads LNHDA; CDR2 reads SQIVND (reference sequence). Germline trimming cut 6 bases from V and 2 bases from J; bases unmatched to any gene: 8. The CDR3 totals 15 residues. Here the CDR3 DNA reads TGTGCCAGTAGACCCACGGACAGGGACAACTATGGCTACACCTTC. Protein product: CASRPTDRDNYGYTF.

The chain joins TRBV6-1 to TRBJ2-1; the match to TRBD2 covers 9 bases. J gave up 9 bases and V 1 base, and 13 bases lay outside the gene matches. The CDR3 length is 17 residues. Germline V CDR1 and CDR2: MNHNS, SASEGT. The CDR3 coding sequence is TGTGCCAGCAGTGAAGTTTGGAGACTAGCGGAAAAAACTGAGCAGTTCTTC. It codes for CASSEVWRLAEKTEQFF.

This chain connects TRBV7-6 to TRBJ2-5, with a weak D call TRBD2 (7 bases). This CDR3 is 15 amino acids long. Germline V CDR1 and CDR2: SGHVS, FNYEAQ. V dropped 3 bases and J dropped 4 bases, with 15 bases sitting between them. CDR3: CASSLREGTRETQYF. The CDR3 nucleotides are TGTGCCAGCAGCTTGAGGGAGGGGACACGAGAGACCCAGTACTTC.

J is TRBJ2-3 and V is TRBV7-3, with 7 bases that match TRBD2. The V gene's germline CDR1 is SGHTA and CDR2 FQGTGA. V lost 0 bases to trimming and J lost 4 bases; unmatched junction nucleotides: 7. The CDR3 is 16 amino acids. CDR3 residues: CASSLTSGGGADTQYF. CDR3 bases: TGTGCCAGCAGCTTAACATCCGGGGGAGGGGCAGATACGCAGTATTTT. Using reference TRBV7-3 and TRBJ2-3 for the parts outside the CDR3, the full variable domain is GAGVSQTPSNKVTEKGKYVELRCDPISGHTALYWYRQSLGQGPEFLIYFQGTGAADDSGLPNDRFFAVRPEGSVSTLKIQRTERGDSAVYLCASSLTSGGGADTQYFGPGTRLTVL.

The V gene is TRBV28, the J gene TRBJ2-3; 11 nucleotides match TRBD1. Germline-derived CDR1 and CDR2 are MDHEN and SYDVKM. V lost 3 bases and J lost 8; bases outside the gene matches: 7. CDR3 size: 15 residues. CDR3 region: CASSLPPGTGGTQYF. The CDR3 region has the DNA TGTGCCAGCAGTTTGCCCCCCGGGACAGGGGGTACGCAGTATTTT.

The chain links TRBV11-3 to TRBJ1-3; maybe TRBD1 (6 bases). CDR1 and CDR2 from the germline V gene are SGHNT and YENEEA. CDR3 length: 14 residues. Trimming removed 7 bases from V and 0 bases from J, with 10 bases in between. The CDR3 coding sequence is TGTGCCAGCAAAGGACAGTTCTCTGGAAACACCATATATTTT. Protein product: CASKGQFSGNTIYF.

The CDR3 sequence is CASSRQTSSYEQYF. CDR3 in DNA: TGTGCCAGCAGTCGACAGACGAGCTCCTACGAGCAGTACTTC. The chain joins TRBV2 to TRBJ2-7; D possibly corresponds to TRBD1 (5 bases). Germline V gene data show CDR1 as SNHLY and CDR2 as FYNNEI. The CDR3 is 14 residues long. The ends were cut back, 5 bases at V and 0 bases at J, with 11 bases in the middle.

The DNA for the CDR3 is TGTGCCAGCTCACCAGTCCGGGGGGACTCCTACGAGCAGTACTTC. The encoded protein is CASSPVRGDSYEQYF. The rearrangement uses TRBV18 and TRBJ2-7; 7 bases are a match to TRBD2. V gave up 2 bases and J gave up 0 bases; unmatched junction bases: 4. CDR3 length equals 15 residues. The V gene's germline CDR1 is KGHSH and CDR2 LQKENI.

The rearrangement uses TRBV7-9 and TRBJ1-1; 12 bases map to TRBD1. This CDR3 has 15 residues. Germline CDR1 SEHNR, CDR2 FQNEAQ (reference sequence). V dropped 4 bases and J dropped 11; count of bases not matched to a gene: 11. CDR3 DNA: TGTGCCAGCAGCTCGACCGGCGGGACAGGGGGCAGGGCTTTCTTT. It is translated as CASSSTGGTGGRAFF. The variable domain in full, completed from reference TRBV7-9 and TRBJ1-1, reads DTGVSQNPRHKITKRGQNVTFRCDPISEHNRLYWYRQTLGQGPEFLTYFQNEAQLEKSRLLSDRFSAERPKGSFSTLEIQRTEQGDSAMYLCASSSTGGTGGRAFFGQGTRLTVV.